Listed here are 32 T cell receptor beta chains from one sample, sequenced in a study of tumor-infiltrating lymphocytes in primary liver carcinoma. From about 0.5 ug of total RNA, TCR beta-specific cDNA was reverse-transcribed using a constant-region primer. Researchers made the TCR beta libraries by running three nested multiplex PCR rounds with slightly modified ARM-PCR. Both of the initial two PCR rounds ran for about 9 cycles and employed TRBV1-TRBV30 forward primers alongside a C-beta reverse primer. TCRdb re-called the multiplex PCR reads through MiXCR, storing one row per CDR3 protein. The table includes 310,000 or so distinct CDR3 sequences, less than 65% detected once. Blood RNA originated from unsorted whole blood, with germline DNA additionally extracted. The material sequenced was peripheral blood. These receptor sequences come from a man aged 40-49 years with primary liver carcinoma and hepatitis B virus infection.

As for this clonotype: It may be a read error: a sequence one base away is much more abundant. V gene TRBV4-3 combines with J gene TRBJ1-3, with TRBD1 identical over 9 bases. Germline V gives CDR1 LGHNA, CDR2 YSLEER. This CDR3 has 17 amino acids. The CDR3 is CASSPKYRGPSGKTIYF. The CDR3 coding sequence is TGCGCCAGCAGCCCCAAGTACAGGGGGCCTTCTGGAAAGACCATATATTTT.

The V gene is TRBV6-2 or TRBV6-3, the J gene TRBJ2-3; the D gene is possibly TRBD2 (5 bases). CDR1 and CDR2 (germline): MNHEY, SVGEGT. This CDR3 has 17 amino acids. With 2 bases removed from V and 6 bases from J, the gap between germline ends came to 21 bases. The chain's CDR3 is CASSYVWTGEVRDTQYF. DNA for the CDR3: TGTGCCAGCAGTTACGTGTGGACTGGCGAGGTCAGGGATACGCAGTATTTT.

This sequence joins TRBV30 and TRBJ2-4; the match to TRBD1 covers 9 bases. The junction had 7 bases not matched to a gene; V was cut back by 4 bases and J by 12 bases. CDR3 length: 12 amino acids. Germline CDR1 and CDR2: GTSNPN and SVGIG (reference sequence). CDR3 in amino acids: CAWTRNRGHQYF. CDR3 DNA: TGTGCCTGGACTAGAAACAGGGGGCATCAGTACTTC.

This clonotype was seen many times. CDR3 nucleotides: TGTGCCAGTAGCGGGAAAGGGTTCTACAATGAGCAGTTCTTC. This codes for CASSGKGFYNEQFF. The J gene is TRBJ2-1, the V gene TRBV14; 8 nucleotides match TRBD2. V lost 9 bases, J lost 3 bases, and 7 bases stayed unmatched. Germline CDR1 reads SGHDN; CDR2 reads FVKESK. CDR3 length equals 14 residues.

A remark on this clonotype: A much larger clone is a single base away; this may be a read error. This CDR3 is missing its conserved last phenylalanine or tryptophan, likely due to a read error. The chain combines TRBV4-3 with TRBJ2-7, with D possibly TRBD1 on 6 matching bases. The V and J ends lost 0 bases and 0 bases respectively, with 12 bases between them. The germline V gene encodes CDR1 LGHNA and CDR2 YSLEER. The CDR3 runs 16 residues. CDR3 DNA sequence: TGCGCCAGCAGCCAAGATCTAACAGGGACCTCCTACGAGCAGTACCTC. It yields the protein CASSQDLTGTSYEQYL.

As to this clonotype: The junction departs from the called germline gene at one end, perhaps through a read error. The V gene is TRBV11-2, the J gene TRBJ2-7; D assignment may be TRBD1 or TRBD2 (5 bases each). Germline V gene lookup returns CDR1 SGHAT and CDR2 FQNNGV. This CDR3 comprises 15 residues. For the CDR3, the DNA is TGTGCCAGCAGCCTAAATTCGGGGCAGTCCTACGATCAGTACTTC. Encoded protein: CASSLNSGQSYDQYF.

The chain combines TRBV14 with TRBJ2-3; D is uncertain. The CDR3 totals 13 residues. Trimming removed 5 bases from V and 6 bases from J, with 12 bases in between. The germline CDR1 and CDR2 sequences are SGHDN and FVKESK. CDR3 residues: CASSKRSSDTQYF. The CDR3 region has the DNA TGTGCCAGCAGCAAAAGGAGTTCTGATACGCAGTATTTT.

CDR3 in amino acids: CATSDAPTDPRGYTF. The CDR3 bases are TGTGCCACCAGTGATGCACCGACGGACCCGAGGGGCTACACCTTC. This rearrangement joins TRBV24-1 to TRBJ1-2; D ambiguous. This CDR3 has 15 residues. Germline CDR1 and CDR2: KGHDR and SFDVKD. V dropped 3 bases and J dropped 8 bases, with 18 bases sitting between them.

This clonotype was counted at least ten times. The chain is built from TRBV29-1 and TRBJ2-5, with 11 bases fitting TRBD2. Germline V gene sequence: CDR1 SQVTM, CDR2 ANQGSEA. This CDR3 is 16 amino acids long. Trimming took 6 bases from V and 5 from J; bases not matched to a gene: 14. The CDR3 protein is CSVDFTTTSGIETQYF. The CDR3 DNA is TGCAGCGTCGACTTCACAACGACTAGCGGGATTGAGACCCAGTACTTC.

V usage is TRBV5-6 and J usage is TRBJ2-7, with D possibly matching TRBD2 (6 bases). Germline lookup yields CDR1 SGHDT and CDR2 YYEEEE. This CDR3 has 13 residues. V lost 0 bases to trimming and J lost 10 bases, with 14 bases between them. The CDR3 DNA reads TGTGCCAGCAGCTTGGTTGAAGGGACTCCTCAGTACTTC. It encodes CASSLVEGTPQYF.

As to this clonotype: One end of the junction does not line up with germline, which may come from a read error. This chain links TRBV11-2 with TRBJ2-7, with a weak D call TRBD1 (6 bases). CDR3 length equals 15 residues. The germline V gene encodes CDR1 SGHAT and CDR2 FQNNGV. CDR3 coding DNA: TGTGCCAGCAGCTTAGATAGGACAGTCTCCTACGGGCAGTACTTC. It specifies CASSLDRTVSYGQYF.

Ten or more counts support this clonotype. V gene TRBV11-2 combines with J gene TRBJ2-7, with 12 bases lining up with TRBD2. V lost 5 bases and J lost 1; bases outside the gene matches: 9. CDR1 is SGHAT and CDR2 is FQNNGV in the germline V gene. This CDR3 has 17 amino acids. Written as DNA, the CDR3 is TGTGCCAGCAGCCCCTATCGGACTAGCGGGGTGTCCTACGAGCAGTACTTC. This sequence encodes CASSPYRTSGVSYEQYF.

CDR3 residues: CASAPPGGITGDEQFF. As DNA, the CDR3 is TGTGCCAGCGCTCCCCCTGGCGGGATTACCGGGGATGAGCAGTTCTTC. The chain links TRBV6-2 or TRBV6-3 to TRBJ2-1; a weak D match, TRBD2 (6 bases). CDR1 is MNHEY, CDR2 SVGEGT, per germline. CDR3 length: 16 amino acids. The V and J ends lost 8 bases and 8 bases respectively, with 25 bases between them.

Remarks on this clonotype: A much larger clone lies a single base off, so this may be a read error. The CDR3 region is CASSPRDRGCFNYGYTF. The CDR3 DNA sequence: TGTGCCAGCAGTCCGAGGGACAGGGGATGTTTCAACTATGGCTACACCTTC. This chain joins TRBV12-3 or TRBV12-4 and TRBJ1-2, with 10 positions matching TRBD1. V gave up 5 bases and J gave up 2 bases; unmatched junction bases: 11. CDR3 length: 17 amino acids.

This clonotype was counted at least ten times. One end of the junction fails to match germline, which may point to a read error. The chain uses TRBV5-1 and TRBJ2-2; D remains unclear. This CDR3 has 12 amino acids. Per the germline V gene, CDR1 is SGHRS and CDR2 is YFSETQ. The CDR3 nucleotides read TGTGCCAGCAGTGAGAACACCGGGGAGCTGTTTTTT. Translation: CASSENTGELFF.

The gene calls are TRBV11-2 and TRBJ2-1; 8 bases map to TRBD2. Looked up from germline, CDR1 is SGHAT and CDR2 is FQNNGV. The CDR3 contains 12 residues. This CDR3 is CESSLQVAGKFF. The CDR3 coding sequence is TGTGAAAGCAGCTTACAGGTAGCGGGAAAGTTCTTC.

Comment on this clonotype: With a much larger clone just one base away, this may be a read error. The chain has TRBV6-2 or TRBV6-3 and TRBJ2-7; 7 positions match TRBD1. The DNA end favors TRBJ2-1, so the J call may be wrong. CDR3 length: 14 amino acids. The V gene's germline CDR1 is MNHEY and CDR2 SVGEGT. The CDR3 loop is CASSYGTATYEQFF. The CDR3 nucleotides read TGTGCCAGCAGTTACGGGACAGCAACCTACGAGCAGTTCTTC.

In regard to this clonotype: The CDR3 does not end in the conserved phenylalanine or tryptophan, so this is likely a read error. The chain is built from TRBV29-1 and TRBJ2-7, with TRBD2 identical over 10 bases. Germline lookup yields CDR1 SQVTM and CDR2 ANQGSEA. The CDR3 is 14 residues long. The J segment lost 4 bases and the V segment lost 5 bases, leaving 8 bases of the junction unmatched. Here the CDR3 reads CSVLLGLASYEQYT. The CDR3 DNA follows: TGCAGCGTTTTGTTGGGACTAGCGTCGTACGAGCAGTACACC.

This chain links TRBV6-1 with TRBJ2-7; 11 bases are a match to TRBD2. The CDR3 is 15 residues long. Germline CDR1 is MNHNS and CDR2 is SASEGT. V lost 5 bases to trimming and J lost 4 bases; unmatched junction nucleotides: 7. The CDR3: CASSQGGTSGYEQYF. The CDR3 DNA sequence: TGTGCCAGCAGTCAGGGCGGGACTAGCGGTTACGAGCAGTACTTC.

V and J are TRBV10-3 and TRBJ2-3; no definite D call. Germline V gene sequence: CDR1 ENHRY, CDR2 SYGVKD. The CDR3 runs 12 residues. With 11 bases removed from V and 10 bases from J, the gap between germline ends came to 19 bases. The CDR3 sequence is CAPSELSQAQYF. In nucleotides, the CDR3 is TGTGCCCCCAGTGAGCTTTCTCAAGCGCAGTATTTT.

About this clonotype itself: A read error may be the cause here, since a much bigger clone is one base away. The genes are TRBV5-1 and TRBJ2-7; 7 positions agree with TRBD2. Germline CDR1 and CDR2: SGHRS and YFSETQ. The CDR3 has 16 amino acids. The CDR3 is CASSLTASGGTYKQYF. The CDR3 region has the DNA TGCGCCAGCAGCTTGACGGCTAGCGGAGGAACCTACAAGCAGTACTTC.

To note about this clonotype: A much larger clone lies one base from this, so it may be a read error. The CDR3 reads CASSRDRKEAQYF. DNA for the CDR3: TGTGCCAGCAGTCGCGACAGGAAAGAGGCCCAGTACTTC. V and J are TRBV6-5 and TRBJ2-5; D perhaps matches TRBD1 (6 bases). Germline V gene data show CDR1 as MNHEY and CDR2 as SVGAGI. The CDR3 runs to 13 residues.

This chain links TRBV4-3 with TRBJ2-7; TRBD1 is a possible D gene (5 bases). Per germline, CDR1 LGHNA and CDR2 YSLEER. The CDR3 totals 14 residues. CDR3 in DNA: TGCCAGCAGCCGAAGGACATCTCGTTCCACGAGCAGTACTTC. Translation: CQQPKDISFHEQYF.

This clonotype was counted ten times or more. The rearrangement uses TRBV28 and TRBJ2-7, with D tentatively TRBD2 (5 bases). The CDR3 extends over 13 amino acids. The V and J ends lost 7 bases and 2 bases respectively, with 12 bases between them. CDR1 and CDR2 from the germline V gene are MDHEN and SYDVKM. The CDR3 loop is CASTRGGPYEQYF. CDR3 sequence (DNA): TGTGCCAGCACACGTGGCGGGCCCTACGAGCAGTACTTC.

V usage is TRBV30 and J usage is TRBJ1-5; D not resolved. Germline CDR1 GTSNPN, CDR2 SVGIG (reference sequence). The CDR3 runs to 14 residues. Trimming left V 4 bases short and J 4 bases short, with 14 bases between. The CDR3 bases are TGTGCCTGGAATGTAACACAAGTGAATCAGCCCCAGCATTTT. Amino acids: CAWNVTQVNQPQHF.

This sequence joins TRBV24-1 and TRBJ2-4; the D call may be TRBD1 or TRBD2 (5 bases each). Trimming shortened V by 4 bases and J by 4 bases, and 10 bases separated the two germline ends. The CDR3 consists of 14 residues. From germline, CDR1 is KGHDR and CDR2 SFDVKD. CDR3 protein: CATSDGEGKNIQYF. CDR3 bases: TGTGCCACCAGTGACGGAGAGGGGAAAAACATTCAGTACTTC.

The sample holds a few counts of this clonotype. The genes are TRBV25-1 and TRBJ2-5, with D perhaps matching TRBD1 or TRBD2 (5 bases each). Trimming removed 7 bases at V and 4 bases at J, with 16 bases between. The CDR3 totals 14 residues. CDR1 MGHDK and CDR2 SYGVNS come from the germline V gene. The CDR3 sequence: CASMRAGKGETQYF. The CDR3 DNA reads TGTGCCAGCATGCGGGCAGGGAAAGGAGAGACCCAGTACTTC.

This clonotype has a handful of counts. The CDR3 here is CASSFAGTGTYEQYF. CDR3 DNA sequence: TGTGCCAGCAGTTTCGCCGGGACAGGGACCTACGAGCAGTACTTC. The V call is TRBV28, the J call TRBJ2-7; 9 bases align to TRBD1. Germline V gene data show CDR1 as MDHEN and CDR2 as SYDVKM. The CDR3 is 15 residues long. V lost 3 bases to trimming and J lost 2 bases; unmatched junction nucleotides: 5.

This clonotype was counted only a few times. A read error may explain this, as a much larger clone is one base away. The chain uses TRBV6-1 and TRBJ1-5, with 7 bases that match TRBD1. The CDR3 is 16 amino acids. Germline CDR1 is MNHNS and CDR2 is SASEGT. The CDR3 sequence is CVSSEQAGGGDQPQHF. The CDR3 nucleotides read TGTGTCAGCAGTGAACAGGCAGGGGGTGGGGATCAGCCCCAGCATTTT.

This clonotype appeared once. Sequence at one end of the junction differs from germline and may be a read error. CDR3 in amino acids: CASRFEDRGGYEQCF. The CDR3, as DNA: TGTGCCAGCAGGTTCGAGGACAGGGGAGGCTACGAGCAGTGCTTC. The J gene is TRBJ2-7, the V gene TRBV11-2; the match to TRBD1 covers 9 bases. This CDR3 has 15 residues. CDR1 SGHAT and CDR2 FQNNGV come from the germline V gene.

V gene TRBV6-2 or TRBV6-3 combines with J gene TRBJ2-5; 9 bases align to TRBD1. This CDR3 has 15 residues. The J segment lost 3 bases and the V segment lost 6 bases, leaving 8 bases of the junction unmatched. Germline loops: CDR1 MNHEY, CDR2 SVGEGT. In DNA, the CDR3 is TGTGCCAGCAGAACCCACGGACAGGGGAAAGAGACCCAGTACTTC. Translation gives CASRTHGQGKETQYF.

Remarks on this clonotype: A much larger clone differs from this one at a single base, so this may be a read error. The rearrangement joins TRBV6-5 to TRBJ2-7; possible D gene TRBD1, 7 bases. CDR3 length equals 15 residues. CDR1 is MNHEY and CDR2 is SVGAGI in the germline V gene. CDR3 coding DNA: TGTGCCAACAGTTATGGGGGGACAGAGTTCGGCGAGCAGTACTTC. Residues: CANSYGGTEFGEQYF.